Sequencing of this TCR beta chain was carried out in a study of cytomegalovirus exposure and HLA in healthy donors. Findings and limits, study-wide: Using a false discovery rate of 0.05, a later analysis showed that around 16,000 TCR beta sequences were associated with HLA alleles.

As for this clone: The target antigen is unknown.

Use of 60 Vbeta and 13 Jbeta primers characterized the PCR. Libraries were prepared by immunoSEQ multiplex PCR; TCRdb keeps only in-frame clonotypes and omits some of them. The sample contains about 150,000 clones, about 64% of which appear only once. V gave up 2 bases and J gave up 3 bases, with 8 bases separating them. Germline assignment: CDR1 GTSNPN and CDR2 SVGIG (reference sequence). The CDR3 covers 12 residues. The clonotype originates from a man aged 60 to 75 in good health and CMV-seronegative. The chain carries TRBV30 and TRBJ2-7, with D uncertain. Input material: PBMCs. The CDR3 is CAWSSVSYEQYF. In nucleotides, the CDR3 is TGTGCCTGGAGTAGTGTCAGCTACGAGCAGTACTTC.